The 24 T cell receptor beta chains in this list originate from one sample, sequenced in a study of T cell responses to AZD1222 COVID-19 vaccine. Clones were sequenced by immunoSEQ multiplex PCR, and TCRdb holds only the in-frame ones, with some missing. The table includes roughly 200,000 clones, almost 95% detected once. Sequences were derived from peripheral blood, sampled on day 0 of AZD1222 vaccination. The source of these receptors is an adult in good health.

The CDR3 spells CASSTDWNSPLHF. CDR3 DNA sequence: TGTGCCAGTAGTACGGACTGGAATTCACCCCTCCACTTT. The rearrangement links TRBV19 to TRBJ1-6; no firm D call. This CDR3 spans 13 amino acids. Between the trimmed V and J ends, which lost 4 bases and 7 bases, there was a span of 8 bases. Germline V gene sequence: CDR1 LNHDA, CDR2 SQIVND (reference sequence).

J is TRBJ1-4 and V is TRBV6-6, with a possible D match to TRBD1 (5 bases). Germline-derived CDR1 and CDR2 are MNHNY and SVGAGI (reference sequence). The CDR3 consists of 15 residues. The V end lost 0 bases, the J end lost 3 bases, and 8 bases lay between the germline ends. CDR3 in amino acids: CASSYSRVANEKLFF. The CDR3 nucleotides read TGTGCCAGCAGTTACTCCAGGGTAGCTAATGAAAAACTGTTTTTT.

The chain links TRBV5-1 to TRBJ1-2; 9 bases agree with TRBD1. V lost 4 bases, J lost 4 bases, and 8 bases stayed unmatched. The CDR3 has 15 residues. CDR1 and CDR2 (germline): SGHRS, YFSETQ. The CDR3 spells CASSPWGTGSYGYTF. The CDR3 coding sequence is TGCGCCAGCAGCCCCTGGGGGACAGGGTCCTATGGCTACACCTTC. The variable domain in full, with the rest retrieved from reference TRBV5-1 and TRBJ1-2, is KAGVTQTPRYLIKTRGQQVTLSCSPISGHRSVSWYQQTPGQGLQFLFEYFSETQRNKGNFPGRFSGRQFSNSRSEMNVSTLELGDSALYLCASSPWGTGSYGYTFGSGTRLTVV.

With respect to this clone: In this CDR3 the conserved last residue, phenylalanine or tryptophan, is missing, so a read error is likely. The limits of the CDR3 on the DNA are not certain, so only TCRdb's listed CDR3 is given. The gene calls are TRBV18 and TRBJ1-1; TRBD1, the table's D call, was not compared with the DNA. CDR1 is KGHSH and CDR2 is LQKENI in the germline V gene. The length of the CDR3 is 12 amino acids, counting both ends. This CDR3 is CASSPPVTAPVV.

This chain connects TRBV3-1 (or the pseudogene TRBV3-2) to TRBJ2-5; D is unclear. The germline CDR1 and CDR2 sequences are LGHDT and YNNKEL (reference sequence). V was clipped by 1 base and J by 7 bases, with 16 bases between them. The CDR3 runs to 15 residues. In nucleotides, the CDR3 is TGTGCCAGCAGCCAAGGTGGCAGGATTTTCGGGACCCAGTACTTC. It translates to CASSQGGRIFGTQYF.

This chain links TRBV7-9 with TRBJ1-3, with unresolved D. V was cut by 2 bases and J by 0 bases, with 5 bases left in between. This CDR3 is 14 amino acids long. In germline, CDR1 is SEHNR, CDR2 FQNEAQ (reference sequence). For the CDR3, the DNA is TGTGCCAGCAGCTTAAGTGTCTCTGGAAACACCATATATTTT. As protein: CASSLSVSGNTIYF.

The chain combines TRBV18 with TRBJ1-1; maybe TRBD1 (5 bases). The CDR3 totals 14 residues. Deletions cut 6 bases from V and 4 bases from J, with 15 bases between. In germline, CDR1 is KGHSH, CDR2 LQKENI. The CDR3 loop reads CASSRDQRGTEAFF. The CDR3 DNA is TGTGCCAGCTCCCGGGACCAGAGGGGCACTGAAGCTTTCTTT.

The CDR3 protein is CASSQSTSYNEQFF. In DNA, the CDR3 is TGTGCCAGCAGCCAATCCACCTCCTACAATGAGCAGTTCTTC. This chain uses TRBV7-9 with TRBJ2-1; D uncertain. The germline CDR1 and CDR2 sequences are SEHNR and FQNEAQ (reference sequence). V gave up 5 bases and J gave up 0 bases, with 8 bases separating them. The CDR3 is 14 amino acids.

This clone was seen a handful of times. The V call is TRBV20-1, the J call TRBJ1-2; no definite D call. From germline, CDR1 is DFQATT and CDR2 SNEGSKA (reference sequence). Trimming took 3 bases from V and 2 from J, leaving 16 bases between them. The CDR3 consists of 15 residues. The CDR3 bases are TGCAGTGCTAGTCGGCCAGACAAGATCAACTATGGCTACACCTTC. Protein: CSASRPDKINYGYTF.

CDR3 DNA: TGTGCCAGCAGCCTCCTCGACAGGGAATATGGCTACACCTTC. This codes for CASSLLDREYGYTF. The chain joins TRBV3-1 (or the pseudogene TRBV3-2) to TRBJ1-2, with 7 positions matching TRBD1. Germline CDR1 is LGHDT and CDR2 is YNNKEL (reference sequence). The V gene end was trimmed by 4 bases and the J gene end by 5 bases; junction bases not matched to a gene: 7. The CDR3 spans 14 residues.

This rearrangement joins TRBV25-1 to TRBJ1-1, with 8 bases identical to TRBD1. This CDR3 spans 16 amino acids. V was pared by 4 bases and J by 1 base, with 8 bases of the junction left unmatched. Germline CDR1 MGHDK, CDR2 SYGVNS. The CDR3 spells CASSGGQGLQNTEAFF. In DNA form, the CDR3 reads TGTGCCAGCAGTGGAGGACAGGGCCTCCAGAACACTGAAGCTTTCTTT.

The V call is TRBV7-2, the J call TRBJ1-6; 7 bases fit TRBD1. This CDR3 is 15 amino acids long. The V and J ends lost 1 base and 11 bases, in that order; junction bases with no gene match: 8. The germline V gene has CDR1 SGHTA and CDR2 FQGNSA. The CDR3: CASSLVAGQRTPLHF. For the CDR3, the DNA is TGTGCCAGCAGCTTAGTGGCGGGACAGAGGACACCCCTCCACTTT.

CDR3 in DNA: TGTGCCAGCAGCTGGAGGAACAGGGAGAATTCACCCCTCCACTTT. Encoded protein: CASSWRNRENSPLHF. V usage is TRBV7-2 and J usage is TRBJ1-6, with a possible D match to TRBD1 (6 bases). Germline V gene sequence: CDR1 SGHTA, CDR2 FQGNSA. The V end lost 4 bases, the J end lost 7 bases, and 14 bases lay between the germline ends. The CDR3 contains 15 residues.

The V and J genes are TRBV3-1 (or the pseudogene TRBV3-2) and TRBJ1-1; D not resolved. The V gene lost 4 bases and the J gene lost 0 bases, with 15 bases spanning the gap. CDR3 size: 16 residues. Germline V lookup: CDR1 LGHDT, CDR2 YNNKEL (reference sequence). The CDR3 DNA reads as TGTGCCAGCAGCCCCCCCGGGAGAACGATGAACACTGAAGCTTTCTTT. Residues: CASSPPGRTMNTEAFF.

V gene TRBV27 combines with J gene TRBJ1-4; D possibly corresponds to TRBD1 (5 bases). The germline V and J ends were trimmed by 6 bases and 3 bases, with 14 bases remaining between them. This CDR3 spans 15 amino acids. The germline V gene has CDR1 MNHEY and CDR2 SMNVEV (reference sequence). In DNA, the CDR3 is TGTGCCAGCAGATACCAGGGAGGTGCTAATGAAAAACTGTTTTTT. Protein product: CASRYQGGANEKLFF.

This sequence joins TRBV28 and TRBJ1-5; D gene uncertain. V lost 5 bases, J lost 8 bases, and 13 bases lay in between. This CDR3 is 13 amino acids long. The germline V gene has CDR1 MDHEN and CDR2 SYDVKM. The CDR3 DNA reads TGTGCCAGCAGTCCCAGGCCGGGAGAGCCCCAGCATTTT. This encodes CASSPRPGEPQHF.

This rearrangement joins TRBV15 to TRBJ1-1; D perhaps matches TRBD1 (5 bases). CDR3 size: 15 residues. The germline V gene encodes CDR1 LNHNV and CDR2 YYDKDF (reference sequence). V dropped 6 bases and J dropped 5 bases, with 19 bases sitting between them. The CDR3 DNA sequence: TGTGCCACCAGATCAGCGCAGGGAAGAGGAACTGAAGCTTTCTTT. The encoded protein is CATRSAQGRGTEAFF.

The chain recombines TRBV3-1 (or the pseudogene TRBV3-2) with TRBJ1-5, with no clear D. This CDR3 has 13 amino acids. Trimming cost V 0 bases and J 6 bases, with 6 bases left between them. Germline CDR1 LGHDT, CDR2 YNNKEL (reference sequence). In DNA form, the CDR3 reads TGTGCCAGCAGCCAAGATTGGGTTCAGCCCCAGCATTTT. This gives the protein CASSQDWVQPQHF.

The CDR3 region is CASSNQVTSYEQYF. CDR3 nucleotide sequence: TGTGCCAGCAGTAACCAGGTTACCTCCTACGAGCAGTACTTC. V usage is TRBV28 and J usage is TRBJ2-7; D gene uncertain. The CDR3 runs 14 residues. Germline V gene lookup returns CDR1 MDHEN and CDR2 SYDVKM. Trimming took 5 bases from V and 0 from J, leaving 11 bases between them. The full variable domain, rest sourced from reference TRBV28 and TRBJ2-7, is DVKVTQSSRYLVKRTGEKVFLECVQDMDHENMFWYRQDPGLGLRLIYFSYDVKMKEKGDIPEGYSVSREKKERFSLILESASTNQTSMYLCASSNQVTSYEQYFGPGTRLTVT.

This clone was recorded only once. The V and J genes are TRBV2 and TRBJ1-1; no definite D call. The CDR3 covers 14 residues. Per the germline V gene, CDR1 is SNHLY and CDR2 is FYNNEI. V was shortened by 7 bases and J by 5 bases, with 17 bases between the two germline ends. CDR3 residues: CASTSPPVLTEAFF. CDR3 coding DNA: TGTGCCAGCACGTCCCCCCCGGTCCTTACTGAAGCTTTCTTT.

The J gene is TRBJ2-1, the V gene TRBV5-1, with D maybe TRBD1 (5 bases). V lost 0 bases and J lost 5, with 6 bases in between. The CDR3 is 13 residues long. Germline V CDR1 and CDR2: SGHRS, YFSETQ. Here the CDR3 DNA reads TGCGCCAGCAGCTTGGGGGGCCACAATGAGCAGTTCTTC. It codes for CASSLGGHNEQFF.

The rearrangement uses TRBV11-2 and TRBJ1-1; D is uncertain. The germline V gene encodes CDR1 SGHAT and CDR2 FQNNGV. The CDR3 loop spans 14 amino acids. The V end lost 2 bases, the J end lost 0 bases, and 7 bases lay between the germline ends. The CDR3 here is CASSLREMNTEAFF. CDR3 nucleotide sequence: TGTGCCAGCAGCTTAAGGGAGATGAACACTGAAGCTTTCTTT.

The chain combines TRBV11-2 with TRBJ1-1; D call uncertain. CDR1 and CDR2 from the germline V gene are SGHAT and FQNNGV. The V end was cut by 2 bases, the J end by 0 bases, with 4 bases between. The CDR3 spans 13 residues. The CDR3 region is CASSLLMNTEAFF. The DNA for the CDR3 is TGTGCCAGCAGCTTATTAATGAACACTGAAGCTTTCTTT.

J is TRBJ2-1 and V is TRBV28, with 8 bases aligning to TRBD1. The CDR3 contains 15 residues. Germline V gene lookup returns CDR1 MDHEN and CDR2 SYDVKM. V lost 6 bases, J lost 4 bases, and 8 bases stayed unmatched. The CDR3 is CASSPSGGRYNEQFF. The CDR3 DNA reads TGTGCCAGCAGCCCGTCAGGGGGCCGGTACAATGAGCAGTTCTTC.